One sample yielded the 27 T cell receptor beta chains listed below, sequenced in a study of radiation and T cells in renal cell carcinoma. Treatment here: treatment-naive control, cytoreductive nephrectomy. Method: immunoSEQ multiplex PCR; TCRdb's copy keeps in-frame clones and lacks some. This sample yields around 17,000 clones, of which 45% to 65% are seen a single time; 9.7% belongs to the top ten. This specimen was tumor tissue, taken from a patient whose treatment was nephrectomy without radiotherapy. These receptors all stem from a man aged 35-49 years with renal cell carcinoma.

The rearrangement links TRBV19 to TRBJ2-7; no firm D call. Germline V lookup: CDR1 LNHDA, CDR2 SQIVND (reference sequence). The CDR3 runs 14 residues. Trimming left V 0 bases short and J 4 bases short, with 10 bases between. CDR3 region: CASSIDRFRYEQYF. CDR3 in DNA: TGTGCCAGTAGTATAGATCGGTTCCGGTACGAGCAGTACTTC.

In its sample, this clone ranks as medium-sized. In DNA form, the CDR3 reads TGTGCCAGCAGCTCTGCATACGGGGAGCTGTTTTTT. This gives the protein CASSSAYGELFF. V and J are TRBV7-3 and TRBJ2-2; D is ambiguous. The CDR3 is 12 amino acids. The germline V gene has CDR1 SGHTA and CDR2 FQGTGA. V shed 4 bases and J shed 7 bases, with 7 bases lying between them.

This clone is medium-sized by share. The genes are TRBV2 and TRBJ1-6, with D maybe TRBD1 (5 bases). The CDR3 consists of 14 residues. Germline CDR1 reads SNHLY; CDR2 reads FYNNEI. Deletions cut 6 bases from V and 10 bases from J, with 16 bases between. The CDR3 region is CASRDNGHRSPLHF. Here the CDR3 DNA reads TGTGCCAGCAGAGACAATGGACACCGCTCACCCCTCCACTTT.

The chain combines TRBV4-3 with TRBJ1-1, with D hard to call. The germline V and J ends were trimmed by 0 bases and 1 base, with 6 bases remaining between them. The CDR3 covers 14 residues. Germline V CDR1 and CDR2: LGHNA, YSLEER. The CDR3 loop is CASSQDLGNTEAFF. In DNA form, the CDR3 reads TGCGCCAGCAGCCAAGATCTGGGGAACACTGAAGCTTTCTTT.

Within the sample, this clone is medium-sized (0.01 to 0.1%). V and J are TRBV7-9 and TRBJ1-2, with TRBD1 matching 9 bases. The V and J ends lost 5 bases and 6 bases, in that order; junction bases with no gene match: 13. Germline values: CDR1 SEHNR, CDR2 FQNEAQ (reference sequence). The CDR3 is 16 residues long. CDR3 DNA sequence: TGTGCCAGCAGCGGGGGGACAGGGTTAATCCTGGATGGCTACACCTTC. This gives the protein CASSGGTGLILDGYTF.

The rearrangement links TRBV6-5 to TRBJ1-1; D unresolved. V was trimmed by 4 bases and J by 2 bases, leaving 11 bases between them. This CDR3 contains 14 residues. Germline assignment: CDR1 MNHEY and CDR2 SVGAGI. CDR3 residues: CASSFRTANTEAFF. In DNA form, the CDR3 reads TGTGCCAGCAGTTTCAGGACGGCAAACACTGAAGCTTTCTTT.

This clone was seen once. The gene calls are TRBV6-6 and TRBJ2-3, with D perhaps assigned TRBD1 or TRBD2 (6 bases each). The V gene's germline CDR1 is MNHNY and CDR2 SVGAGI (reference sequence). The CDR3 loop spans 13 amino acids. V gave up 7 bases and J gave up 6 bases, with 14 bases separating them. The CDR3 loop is CASNLLGGDTQYF. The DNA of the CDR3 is TGTGCCAGCAATTTACTAGGGGGGGATACGCAGTATTTT.

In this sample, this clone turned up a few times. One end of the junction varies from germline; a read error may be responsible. Here the CDR3 DNA reads TGTGCCTGGAGTCTGGGGCAGGACTACTTC. Its translation is CAWSLGQDYF. The rearrangement links TRBV30 to TRBJ1-2; D is possibly TRBD1 (5 bases). The CDR3 has 10 residues. In germline, CDR1 is GTSNPN, CDR2 SVGIG (reference sequence).

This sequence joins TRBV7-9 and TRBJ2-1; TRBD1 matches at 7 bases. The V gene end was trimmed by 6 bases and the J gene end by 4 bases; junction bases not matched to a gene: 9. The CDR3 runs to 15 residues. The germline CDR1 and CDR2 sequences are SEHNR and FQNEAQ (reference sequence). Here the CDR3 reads CASRKRTGDYNEQFF. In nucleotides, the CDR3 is TGTGCCAGCAGAAAGCGGACAGGAGATTACAATGAGCAGTTCTTC.

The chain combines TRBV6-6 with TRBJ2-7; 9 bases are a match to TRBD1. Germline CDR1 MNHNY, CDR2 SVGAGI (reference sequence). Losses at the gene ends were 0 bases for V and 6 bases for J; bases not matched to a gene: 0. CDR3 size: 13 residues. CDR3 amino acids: CASSYSGQGEQYF. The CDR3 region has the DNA TGTGCCAGCAGTTACTCGGGACAGGGCGAGCAGTACTTC.

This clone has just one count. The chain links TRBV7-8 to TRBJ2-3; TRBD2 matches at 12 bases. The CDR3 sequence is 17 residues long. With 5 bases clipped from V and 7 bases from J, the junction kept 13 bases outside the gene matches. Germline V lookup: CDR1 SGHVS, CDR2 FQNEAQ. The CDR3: CASSPWGLAGGPHTQYF. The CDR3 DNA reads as TGTGCCAGCAGCCCCTGGGGGCTAGCGGGGGGGCCGCATACGCAGTATTTT.

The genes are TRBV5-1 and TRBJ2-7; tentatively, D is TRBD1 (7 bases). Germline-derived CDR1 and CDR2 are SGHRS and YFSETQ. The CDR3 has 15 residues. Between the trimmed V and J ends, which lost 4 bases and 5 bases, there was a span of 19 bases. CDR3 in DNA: TGCGCCAGCAGCCCAAGGGCAGGGGGAGGCCACGAGCAGTACTTC. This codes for CASSPRAGGGHEQYF.

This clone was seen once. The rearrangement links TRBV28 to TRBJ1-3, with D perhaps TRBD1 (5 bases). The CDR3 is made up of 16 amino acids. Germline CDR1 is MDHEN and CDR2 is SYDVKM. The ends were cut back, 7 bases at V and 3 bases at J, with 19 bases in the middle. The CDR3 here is CASTLPTVSLGNTIYF. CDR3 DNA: TGTGCCAGCACCCTACCGACAGTTTCCCTTGGAAACACCATATATTTT. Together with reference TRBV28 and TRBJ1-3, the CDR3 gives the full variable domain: DVKVTQSSRYLVKRTGEKVFLECVQDMDHENMFWYRQDPGLGLRLIYFSYDVKMKEKGDIPEGYSVSREKKERFSLILESASTNQTSMYLCASTLPTVSLGNTIYFGEGSWLTVV.

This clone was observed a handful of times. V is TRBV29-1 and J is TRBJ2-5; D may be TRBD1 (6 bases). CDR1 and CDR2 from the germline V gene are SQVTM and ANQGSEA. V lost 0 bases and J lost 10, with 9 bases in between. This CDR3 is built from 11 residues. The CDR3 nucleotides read TGCAGCGTTGAAGAACAGGGTCACCAGTACTTC. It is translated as CSVEEQGHQYF.

CDR3 nucleotides: TGTGCCAGTAGTAGGGGGGCGACCACCGGGGAGCTGTTTTTT. Protein product: CASSRGATTGELFF. The chain uses TRBV19 and TRBJ2-2; D assignment may be TRBD1 or TRBD2 (6 bases each). CDR3 size: 14 residues. Deletions cut 4 bases from V and 4 bases from J, with 10 bases between. The germline V gene has CDR1 LNHDA and CDR2 SQIVND (reference sequence).

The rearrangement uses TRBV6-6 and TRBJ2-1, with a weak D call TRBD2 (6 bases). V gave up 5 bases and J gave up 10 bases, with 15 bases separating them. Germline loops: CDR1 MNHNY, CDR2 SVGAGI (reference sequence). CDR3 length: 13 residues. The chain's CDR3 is CASSTSQGGEQFF. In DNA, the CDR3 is TGTGCCAGCAGTACTAGTCAGGGAGGAGAGCAGTTCTTC.

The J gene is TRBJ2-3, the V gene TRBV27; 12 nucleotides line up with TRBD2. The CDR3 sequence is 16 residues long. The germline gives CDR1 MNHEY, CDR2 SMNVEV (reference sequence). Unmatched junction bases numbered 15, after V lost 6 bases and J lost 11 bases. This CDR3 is CASSTRLAGAVMGQYF. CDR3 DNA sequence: TGTGCCAGCAGCACGAGACTAGCGGGGGCGGTGATGGGGCAGTATTTT.

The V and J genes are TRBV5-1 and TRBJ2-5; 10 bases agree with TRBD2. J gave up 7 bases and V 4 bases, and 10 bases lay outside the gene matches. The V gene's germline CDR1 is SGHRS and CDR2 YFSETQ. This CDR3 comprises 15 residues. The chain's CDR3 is CASSLTSGPTGTQYF. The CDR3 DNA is TGCGCCAGCAGCCTGACTAGCGGGCCCACGGGGACCCAGTACTTC.

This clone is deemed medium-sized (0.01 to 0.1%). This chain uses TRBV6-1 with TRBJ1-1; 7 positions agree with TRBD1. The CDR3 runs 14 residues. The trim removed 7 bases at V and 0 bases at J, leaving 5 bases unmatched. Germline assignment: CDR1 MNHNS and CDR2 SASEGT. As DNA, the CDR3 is TGTGCCAGCACCCCGGACAGGATGAACACTGAAGCTTTCTTT. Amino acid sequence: CASTPDRMNTEAFF.

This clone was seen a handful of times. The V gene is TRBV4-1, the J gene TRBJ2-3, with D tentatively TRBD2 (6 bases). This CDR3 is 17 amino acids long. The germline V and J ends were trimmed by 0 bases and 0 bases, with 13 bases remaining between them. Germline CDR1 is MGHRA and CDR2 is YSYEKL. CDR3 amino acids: CASSQEGGGISTDTQYF. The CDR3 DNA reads TGCGCCAGCAGCCAAGAAGGTGGGGGGATTAGCACAGATACGCAGTATTTT.

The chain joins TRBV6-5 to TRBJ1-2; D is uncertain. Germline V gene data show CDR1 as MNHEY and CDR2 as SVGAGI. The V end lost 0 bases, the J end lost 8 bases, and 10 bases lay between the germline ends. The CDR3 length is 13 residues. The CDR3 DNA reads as TGTGCCAGCAGTTACTCGAGAGATTCGGGCTACACCTTC. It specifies CASSYSRDSGYTF.

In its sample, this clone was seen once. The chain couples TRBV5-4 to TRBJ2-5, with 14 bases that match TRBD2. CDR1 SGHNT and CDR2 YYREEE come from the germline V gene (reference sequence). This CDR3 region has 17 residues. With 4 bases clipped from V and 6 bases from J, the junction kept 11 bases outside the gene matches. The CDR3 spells CASSPRGLAGGVKTQYF. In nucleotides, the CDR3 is TGTGCCAGCAGCCCTCGAGGACTAGCGGGGGGAGTAAAGACCCAGTACTTC.

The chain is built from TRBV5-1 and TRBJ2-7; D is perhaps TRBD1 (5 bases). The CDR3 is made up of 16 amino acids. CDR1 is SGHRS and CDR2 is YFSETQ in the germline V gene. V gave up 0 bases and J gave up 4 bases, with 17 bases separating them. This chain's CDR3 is CASSLAGHRPSYEQYF. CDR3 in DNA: TGCGCCAGCAGCTTGGCAGGACACCGGCCTTCTTACGAGCAGTACTTC. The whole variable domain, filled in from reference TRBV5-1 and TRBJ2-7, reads KAGVTQTPRYLIKTRGQQVTLSCSPISGHRSVSWYQQTPGQGLQFLFEYFSETQRNKGNFPGRFSGRQFSNSRSEMNVSTLELGDSALYLCASSLAGHRPSYEQYFGPGTRLTVT.

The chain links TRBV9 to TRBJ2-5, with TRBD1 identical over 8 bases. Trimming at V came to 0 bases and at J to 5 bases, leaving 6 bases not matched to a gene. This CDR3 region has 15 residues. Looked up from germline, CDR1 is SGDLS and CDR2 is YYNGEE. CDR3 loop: CASSVEQGGWETQYF. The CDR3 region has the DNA TGTGCCAGCAGCGTAGAACAGGGGGGCTGGGAGACCCAGTACTTC.

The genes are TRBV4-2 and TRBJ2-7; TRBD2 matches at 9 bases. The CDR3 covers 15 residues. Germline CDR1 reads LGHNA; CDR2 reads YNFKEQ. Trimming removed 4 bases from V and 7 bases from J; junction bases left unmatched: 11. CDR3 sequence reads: CASSPAGGFLEEQYF. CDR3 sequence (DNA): TGTGCCAGCAGCCCAGCGGGGGGCTTTCTCGAAGAGCAGTACTTC.

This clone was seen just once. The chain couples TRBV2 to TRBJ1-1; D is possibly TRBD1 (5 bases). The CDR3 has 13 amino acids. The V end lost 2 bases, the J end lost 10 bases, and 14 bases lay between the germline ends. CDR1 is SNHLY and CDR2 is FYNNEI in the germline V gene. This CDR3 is CASSETEGILAFF. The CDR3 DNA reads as TGTGCCAGCAGTGAAACAGAGGGGATCTTAGCTTTCTTT.

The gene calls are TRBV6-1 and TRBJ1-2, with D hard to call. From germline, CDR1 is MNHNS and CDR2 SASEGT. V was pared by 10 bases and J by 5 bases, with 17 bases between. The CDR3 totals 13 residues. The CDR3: CATTPPGYYGYTF. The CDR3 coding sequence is TGTGCCACAACTCCGCCGGGTTATTATGGCTACACCTTC.